The rows below give T cell receptor beta chains drawn from one sample of a study of cytomegalovirus exposure and HLA in healthy donors. Profiled with immunoSEQ multiplex PCR; TCRdb holds only in-frame clones, not every one. The sample includes roughly 100,000 clones, roughly 74% of them seen just once. Sequencing used PBMCs. Source of these receptors: a man aged 40-55 years in good health and CMV-seronegative. Each CDR3 is given with its conserved first and last residue. Each record gives: V gene, J gene, D gene, clone size, CDR3 protein, CDR3 DNA. D genes are given only for firm matches. Part of the rows lack a size; the others show once, few, many or a class for expanded clones.

TRBV4-2	TRBJ2-3	TRBD2	.	CASSSTSGGTDTQYF	TGTGCCAGCAGCAGCACTAGCGGGGGGACAGATACGCAGTATTTT
TRBV5-1	TRBJ1-3	.	once	CASSPGGREGNTIYF	TGCGCCAGCAGCCCGGGGGGCAGGGAAGGAAACACCATATATTTT
TRBV11-3	TRBJ2-1	TRBD2	.	CASSSGGLPLDEQFF	TGTGCCAGCAGTAGCGGGGGCCTGCCTTTAGATGAGCAGTTCTTC
TRBV7-8	TRBJ2-3	TRBD2	few	CASLTGGGRTDTQYF	TGTGCCAGCCTCACCGGCGGGGGGCGCACAGATACGCAGTATTTT
TRBV6-6	TRBJ1-2	TRBD1	.	CASRVTGQGYGYTF	TGTGCCAGCAGGGTAACGGGACAGGGTTATGGCTACACCTTC
TRBV7-3	TRBJ1-1	.	.	CASSPDSLNTEAFF	TGTGCCAGCTCCCCGGACAGTTTGAACACTGAAGCTTTCTTT
TRBV5-4	TRBJ2-3	.	.	CASSFGQGTDTQYF	TGTGCCAGCAGCTTCGGCCAGGGCACAGATACGCAGTATTTT
TRBV11-2	TRBJ1-1	.	.	CASSLQNTEAFF	TGTGCCAGCAGCTTACAGAACACTGAAGCTTTCTTT
TRBV5-6	TRBJ2-1	TRBD1	.	CASSKGQGRDNEQFF	TGTGCCAGCAGCAAGGGACAGGGGCGAGACAATGAGCAGTTCTTC
TRBV12-5	TRBJ2-5	.	.	CASGLVRGDQYF	TGTGCTAGTGGTTTGGTTCGAGGAGACCAGTACTTC
TRBV5-6	TRBJ1-6	TRBD1	.	CASSEGQGYSPLHF	TGTGCCAGCAGCGAGGGACAGGGGTATTCACCCCTCCACTTT
TRBV5-1	TRBJ2-7	.	.	CASSYGAGAGYEQYF	TGCGCCAGCAGCTATGGTGCAGGCGCTGGGTACGAGCAGTACTTC
TRBV20-1	TRBJ1-2	.	.	CSADGVIVTF	TGCAGTGCTGACGGGGTTATTGTCACCTTC
TRBV7-8	TRBJ2-7	.	few	CASSSTTGYEQYF	TGTGCCAGCAGCTCTACGACTGGTTACGAGCAGTACTTC
TRBV5-6	TRBJ1-5	.	.	CASSSKTGNQPQHF	TGTGCCAGCAGCTCCAAGACGGGAAATCAGCCCCAGCATTTT
TRBV7-2	TRBJ2-5	TRBD2	.	CASSQGLAGGGQETQYF	TGTGCCAGCAGCCAAGGACTAGCGGGGGGTGGCCAAGAGACCCAGTACTTC
TRBV4-1	TRBJ1-3	.	few	CASSQGLSGNTIYF	TGCGCCAGCAGCCAAGGGCTCTCTGGAAACACCATATATTTT
TRBV11-2	TRBJ2-5	.	.	CASSKAGVVRETQYF	TGTGCCAGCAGCAAGGCCGGGGTAGTAAGGGAGACCCAGTACTTC
TRBV5-1	TRBJ1-2	TRBD1	.	CASSLDDRGRGGGYTF	TGCGCCAGCAGCTTGGATGACAGGGGAAGGGGAGGAGGCTACACCTTC
TRBV6-6	TRBJ1-1	.	few	CAAGGGVGTEAFF	TGTGCCGCGGGGGGGGGAGTTGGCACTGAAGCTTTCTTT
TRBV15	TRBJ1-2	.	few	CATSRDSGLNYGYTF	TGTGCCACCAGCAGAGATTCGGGTCTTAACTATGGCTACACCTTC
TRBV13	TRBJ2-7	TRBD2	.	CASSSTAGFTYEQYF	TGTGCCAGCAGCTCAACAGCGGGGTTTACCTACGAGCAGTACTTC
TRBV27	TRBJ2-5	.	once	CASSLWGSGQETQYF	TGTGCCAGCAGTCTATGGGGCAGTGGGCAAGAGACCCAGTACTTC
TRBV28	TRBJ2-3	.	.	CASRGGNRDTQYF	TGTGCCAGCAGAGGAGGAAATAGGGATACGCAGTATTTT
TRBV10-2	TRBJ1-2	TRBD1	.	CASSAGQGASGYTF	TGCGCCAGCAGTGCAGGACAGGGTGCCAGTGGCTACACCTTC
TRBV4-2	TRBJ2-1	TRBD2	.	CASSQETGGLYNEQFF	TGTGCCAGCAGCCAAGAGACGGGAGGCTTATACAATGAGCAGTTCTTC
TRBV5-6	TRBJ2-3	TRBD2	few	CASSLGLAGLFSTDTQYF	TGTGCCAGCAGCTTGGGACTAGCGGGGCTGTTTAGCACAGATACGCAGTATTTT
TRBV2	TRBJ2-5	TRBD1	.	CASRGLTGETQYF	TGTGCCAGCAGGGGATTGACAGGGGAGACCCAGTACTTC
TRBV7-2	TRBJ2-7	TRBD1	.	CASSLGQGALEQYF	TGTGCCAGCAGCTTAGGACAGGGGGCTCTCGAGCAGTACTTC